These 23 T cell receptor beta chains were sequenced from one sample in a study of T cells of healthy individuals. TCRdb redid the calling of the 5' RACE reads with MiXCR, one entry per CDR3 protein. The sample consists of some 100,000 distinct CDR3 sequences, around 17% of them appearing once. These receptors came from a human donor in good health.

The CDR3 spells CASSLYPGRTYEQYF. The DNA of the CDR3 is TGTGCCAGCAGCTTGTACCCAGGACGAACCTACGAGCAGTACTTC. The chain couples TRBV5-6 to TRBJ2-7; D ambiguous. The CDR3 is made up of 15 amino acids. V was pared by 1 base and J by 2 bases, with 13 bases between. Looked up from germline, CDR1 is SGHDT and CDR2 is YYEEEE.

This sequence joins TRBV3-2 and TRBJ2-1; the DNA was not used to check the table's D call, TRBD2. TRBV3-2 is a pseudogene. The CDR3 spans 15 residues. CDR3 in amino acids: CASSQGLAGGDEQFF. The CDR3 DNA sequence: TGTGCCAGCAGCCAAGGACTAGCGGGAGGAGATGAGCAGTTCTTC.

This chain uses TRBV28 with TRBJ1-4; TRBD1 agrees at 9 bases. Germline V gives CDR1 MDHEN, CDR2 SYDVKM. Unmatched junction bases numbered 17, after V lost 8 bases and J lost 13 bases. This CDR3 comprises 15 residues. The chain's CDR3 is CASCYGTGREGRLFF. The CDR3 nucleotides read TGTGCCAGCTGCTACGGGACAGGGAGAGAGGGTAGACTGTTTTTT.

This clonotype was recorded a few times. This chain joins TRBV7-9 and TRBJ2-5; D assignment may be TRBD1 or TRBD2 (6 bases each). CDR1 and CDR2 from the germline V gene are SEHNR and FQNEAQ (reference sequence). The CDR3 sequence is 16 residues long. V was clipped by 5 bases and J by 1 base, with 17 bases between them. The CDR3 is CASSLRNGGPQETQYF. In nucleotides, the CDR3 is TGTGCCAGCAGCCTAAGGAACGGGGGCCCCCAAGAGACCCAGTACTTC.

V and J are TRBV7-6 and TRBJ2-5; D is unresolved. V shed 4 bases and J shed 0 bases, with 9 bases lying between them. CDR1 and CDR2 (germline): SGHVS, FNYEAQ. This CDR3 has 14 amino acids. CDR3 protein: CASSYRLYQETQYF. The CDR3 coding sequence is TGTGCCAGCAGCTACCGCTTGTACCAAGAGACCCAGTACTTC.

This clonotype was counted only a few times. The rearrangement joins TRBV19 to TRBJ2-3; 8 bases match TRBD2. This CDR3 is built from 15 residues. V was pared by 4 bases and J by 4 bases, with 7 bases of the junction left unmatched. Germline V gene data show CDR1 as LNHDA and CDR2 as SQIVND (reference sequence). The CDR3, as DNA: TGTGCCAGTAGTAACGTCGGGGGGGCCGCAGATACGCAGTATTTT. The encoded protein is CASSNVGGAADTQYF. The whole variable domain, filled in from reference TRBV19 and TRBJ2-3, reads DGGITQSPKYLFRKEGQNVTLSCEQNLNHDAMYWYRQDPGQGLRLIYYSQIVNDFQKGDIAEGYSVSREKKESFPLTVTSAQKNPTAFYLCASSNVGGAADTQYFGPGTRLTVL.

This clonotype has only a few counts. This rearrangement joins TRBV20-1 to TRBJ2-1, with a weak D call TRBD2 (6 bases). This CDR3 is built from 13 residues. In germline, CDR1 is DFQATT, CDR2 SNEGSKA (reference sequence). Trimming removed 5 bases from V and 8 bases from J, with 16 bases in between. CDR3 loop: CSAPPQTGDEQFF. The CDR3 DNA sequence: TGCAGTGCTCCCCCCCAAACGGGAGATGAGCAGTTCTTC.

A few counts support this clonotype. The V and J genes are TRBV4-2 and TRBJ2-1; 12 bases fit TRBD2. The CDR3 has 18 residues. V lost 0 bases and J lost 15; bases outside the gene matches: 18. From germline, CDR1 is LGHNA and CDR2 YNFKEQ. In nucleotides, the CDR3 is TGTGCCAGCAGCCAAGAGAAGGGTGCGGCTAGCGGGAGGGCCGCGCGGTTCTTC. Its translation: CASSQEKGAASGRAARFF.

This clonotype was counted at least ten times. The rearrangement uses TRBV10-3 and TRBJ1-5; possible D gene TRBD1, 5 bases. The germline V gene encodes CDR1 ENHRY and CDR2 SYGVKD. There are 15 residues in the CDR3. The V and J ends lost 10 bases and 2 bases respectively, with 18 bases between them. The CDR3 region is CASLGDPTGNQPQHF. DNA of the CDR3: TGTGCCAGCCTTGGGGACCCGACAGGCAATCAGCCCCAGCATTTT.

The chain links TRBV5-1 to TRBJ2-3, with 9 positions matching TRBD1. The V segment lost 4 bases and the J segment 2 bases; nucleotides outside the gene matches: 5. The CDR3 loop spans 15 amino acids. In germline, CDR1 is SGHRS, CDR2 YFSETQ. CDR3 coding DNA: TGCGCCAGCAGCCCCGACAGGGGGTTCACAGATACGCAGTATTTT. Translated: CASSPDRGFTDTQYF.

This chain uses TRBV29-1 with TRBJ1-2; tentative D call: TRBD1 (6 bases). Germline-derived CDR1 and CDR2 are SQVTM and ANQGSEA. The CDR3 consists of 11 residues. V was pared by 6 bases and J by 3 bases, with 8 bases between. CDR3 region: CSVWTDYGYTF. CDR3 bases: TGCAGCGTCTGGACAGACTATGGCTACACCTTC.

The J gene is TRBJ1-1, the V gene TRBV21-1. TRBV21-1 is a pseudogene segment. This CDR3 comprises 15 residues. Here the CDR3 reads CASSKGERLNTEAFF. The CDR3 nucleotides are TGTGCCAGCAGCAAAGGTGAACGCTTGAACACTGAAGCTTTCTTT.

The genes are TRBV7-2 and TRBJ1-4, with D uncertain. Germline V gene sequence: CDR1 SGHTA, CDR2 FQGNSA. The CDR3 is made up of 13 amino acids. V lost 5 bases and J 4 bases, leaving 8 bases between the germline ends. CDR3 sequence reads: CASSARGNEKLFF. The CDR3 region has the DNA TGTGCCAGCAGCGCACGGGGTAATGAAAAACTGTTTTTT.

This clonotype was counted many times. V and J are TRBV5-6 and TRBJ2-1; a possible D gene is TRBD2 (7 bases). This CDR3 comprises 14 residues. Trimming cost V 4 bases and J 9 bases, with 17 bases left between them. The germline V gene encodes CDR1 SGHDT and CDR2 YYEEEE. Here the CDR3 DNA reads TGTGCCAGCAGCCCATTCGGGGGGCAGGGTGAGCAGTTCTTC. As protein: CASSPFGGQGEQFF. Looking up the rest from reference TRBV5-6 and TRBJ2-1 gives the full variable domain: DAGVTQSPTHLIKTRGQQVTLRCSPKSGHDTVSWYQQALGQGPQFIFQYYEEEERQRGNFPDRFSGHQFPNYSSELNVNALLLGDSALYLCASSPFGGQGEQFFGPGTRLTVL.

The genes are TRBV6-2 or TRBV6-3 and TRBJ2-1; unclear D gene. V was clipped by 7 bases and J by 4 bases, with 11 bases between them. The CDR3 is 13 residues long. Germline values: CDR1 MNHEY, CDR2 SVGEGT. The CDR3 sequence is CASKVDGYNEQFF. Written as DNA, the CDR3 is TGTGCCAGCAAAGTTGACGGGTACAATGAGCAGTTCTTC.

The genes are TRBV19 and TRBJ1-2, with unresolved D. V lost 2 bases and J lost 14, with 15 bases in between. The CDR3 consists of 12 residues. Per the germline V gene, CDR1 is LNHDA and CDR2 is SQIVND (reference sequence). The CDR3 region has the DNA TGTGCCAGTAGTATACCACGGCAGAAGTTAACCTTC. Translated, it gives CASSIPRQKLTF. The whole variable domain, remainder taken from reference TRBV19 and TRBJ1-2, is DGGITQSPKYLFRKEGQNVTLSCEQNLNHDAMYWYRQDPGQGLRLIYYSQIVNDFQKGDIAEGYSVSREKKESFPLTVTSAQKNPTAFYLCASSIPRQKLTFGSGTRLTVV.

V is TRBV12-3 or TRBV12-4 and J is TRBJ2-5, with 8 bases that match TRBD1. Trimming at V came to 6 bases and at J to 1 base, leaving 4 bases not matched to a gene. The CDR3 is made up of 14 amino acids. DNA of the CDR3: TGTGCCAGCAGCAAGGGACAGGCCCAAGAGACCCAGTACTTC. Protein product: CASSKGQAQETQYF.

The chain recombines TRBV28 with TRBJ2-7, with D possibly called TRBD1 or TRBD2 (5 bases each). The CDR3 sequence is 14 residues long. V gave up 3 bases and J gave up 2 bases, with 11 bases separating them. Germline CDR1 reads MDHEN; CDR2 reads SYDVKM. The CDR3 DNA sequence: TGTGCCAGCAGTTTGAGGGGATCTACCTACGAGCAGTACTTC. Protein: CASSLRGSTYEQYF.

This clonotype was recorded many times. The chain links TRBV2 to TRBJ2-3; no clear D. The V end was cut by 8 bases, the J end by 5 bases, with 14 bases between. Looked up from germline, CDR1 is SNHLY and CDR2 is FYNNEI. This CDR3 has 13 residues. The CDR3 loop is CASGGVSEDTQYF. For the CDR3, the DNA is TGTGCCAGCGGTGGGGTGTCGGAAGATACGCAGTATTTT.

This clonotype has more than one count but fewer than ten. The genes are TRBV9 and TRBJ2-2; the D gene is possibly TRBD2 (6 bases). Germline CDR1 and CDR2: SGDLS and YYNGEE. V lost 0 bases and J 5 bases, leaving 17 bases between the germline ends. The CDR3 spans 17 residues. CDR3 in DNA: TGTGCCAGCAGCGTAGTCCCCGACCCCGGGGGTACCGGGGAGCTGTTTTTT. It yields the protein CASSVVPDPGGTGELFF.

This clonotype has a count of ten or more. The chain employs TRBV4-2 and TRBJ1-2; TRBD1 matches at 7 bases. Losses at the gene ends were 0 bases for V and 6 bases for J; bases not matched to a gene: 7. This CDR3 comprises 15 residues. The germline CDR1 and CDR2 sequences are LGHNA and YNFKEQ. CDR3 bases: TGTGCCAGCAGCCAAGATCCGAGGGGGCGCGATGGCTACACCTTC. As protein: CASSQDPRGRDGYTF.

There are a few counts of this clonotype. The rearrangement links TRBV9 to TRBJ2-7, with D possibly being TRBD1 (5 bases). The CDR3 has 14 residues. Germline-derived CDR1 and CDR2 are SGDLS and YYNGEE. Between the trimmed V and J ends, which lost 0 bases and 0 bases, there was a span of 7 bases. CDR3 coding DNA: TGTGCCAGCAGCGTAGGAGACAGCTCCTACGAGCAGTACTTC. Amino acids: CASSVGDSSYEQYF.

The CDR3 sequence: CASSLEAARTDTQYF. CDR3 DNA sequence: TGCGCCAGCAGCTTGGAGGCAGCCCGCACAGATACGCAGTATTTT. V and J are TRBV5-1 and TRBJ2-3; D is unclear. From germline, CDR1 is SGHRS and CDR2 YFSETQ. Trimming took off 0 bases at V and 1 base at J, with 9 bases between the two ends. This CDR3 contains 15 residues.